This T cell receptor (beta chain) stems from a study of T cell changes during pregnancy in multiple sclerosis. The repertoire was sequenced with immunoSEQ multiplex PCR; TCRdb's copy has only in-frame clones and lacks some. The sample lists tens of thousands of clones; about 90% were seen once. This clone was recorded once. Sequences were derived from CD4+ T cells from peripheral blood mononuclear cells, sampled after pregnancy. This clonotype was sampled from a female donor with multiple sclerosis, enrolled in a pregnancy study.

This CDR3 is CASSPGRRMNTEAFF. Written as DNA, the CDR3 is TGTGCCAGCAGCCCAGGGAGGCGAATGAACACTGAAGCTTTCTTT. The chain joins TRBV11-2 to TRBJ1-1, with a possible D match to TRBD1 (5 bases). This CDR3 spans 15 amino acids. CDR1 SGHAT and CDR2 FQNNGV come from the germline V gene. With 5 bases removed from V and 0 bases from J, the gap between germline ends came to 13 bases.